Below are 27 T cell receptor beta chains sequenced from a single sample in a study of Graves' ophthalmopathy and Graves' hyperthyroidism. TCR beta CDR3 amplification used RNA transcripts. Investigators did first-round RT-PCR with HTBI primers, then second-round multiplex PCR. TCRdb redid the calling of the multiplex PCR reads with MiXCR, one entry per CDR3 protein. The table lists some 410,000 distinct CDR3 sequences, more than 20% of them singletons. The specimen sequenced was peripheral blood. The receptors were sampled from a young woman with stable Graves' hyperthyroidism.

The chain links TRBV7-9 to TRBJ1-1; the match to TRBD1 covers 8 bases. CDR3 size: 14 residues. Trimming took 5 bases from V and 5 from J; bases not matched to a gene: 7. Germline V gene sequence: CDR1 SEHNR, CDR2 FQNEAQ (reference sequence). As DNA, the CDR3 is TGTGCCAGCAGCGAGACAGGGGTGACAACTGAAGCTTTCTTT. This codes for CASSETGVTTEAFF.

This clonotype appeared many times. The chain recombines TRBV25-1 with TRBJ2-5; D assignment may be TRBD1 or TRBD2 (6 bases each). The ends were cut back, 3 bases at V and 9 bases at J, with 8 bases in the middle. This CDR3 comprises 11 residues. Germline V gives CDR1 MGHDK, CDR2 SYGVNS. The CDR3 region is CASSERGAQYF. The CDR3 DNA is TGTGCCAGCAGTGAGAGGGGGGCCCAGTACTTC.

This clonotype came up many times. The rearrangement uses TRBV2 and TRBJ1-1; 7 bases map to TRBD1. Germline CDR1 reads SNHLY; CDR2 reads FYNNEI. The CDR3 is 12 residues long. V gave up 7 bases and J gave up 10 bases; unmatched junction bases: 9. CDR3 sequence (DNA): TGTGCCAGCACCAAGGGGGCCGCCGGAGCTTTCTTT. Translating gives CASTKGAAGAFF.

In this sample, this clonotype turned up many times. CDR3 DNA: TGTGCCAGCAGTTACGCCGGGGCGACCAATTCACCCCTCCACTTT. Translation gives CASSYAGATNSPLHF. The chain joins TRBV6-2 or TRBV6-3 to TRBJ1-6, with TRBD1 as a possible D gene (5 bases). The CDR3 contains 15 residues. The germline V gene has CDR1 MNHEY and CDR2 SVGEGT. The V gene lost 2 bases and the J gene lost 7 bases, with 12 bases spanning the gap.

This clonotype was observed at least ten times. CDR3 protein: CASSAQETQYF. CDR3 coding DNA: TGTGCCAGCAGTGCTCAAGAGACCCAGTACTTC. The chain employs TRBV6-1 and TRBJ2-5; no clear D. There are 11 residues in the CDR3. With 4 bases removed from V and 2 bases from J, the gap between germline ends came to 2 bases. Germline CDR1 is MNHNS and CDR2 is SASEGT.

This clonotype was counted at least ten times. This chain uses TRBV6-2 or TRBV6-3 with TRBJ2-5, with 10 bases matching TRBD2. Looked up from germline, CDR1 is MNHEY and CDR2 is SVGEGT. CDR3 length equals 17 residues. V shed 0 bases, J shed 0 bases, and the junction held 4 bases outside the gene matches. CDR3 sequence: CASSYSQGLADQETQYF. The CDR3 bases are TGTGCCAGCAGTTACTCCCAAGGACTAGCGGACCAAGAGACCCAGTACTTC.

The gene calls are TRBV6-1 and TRBJ2-7; D is ambiguous. The CDR3 is made up of 11 amino acids. Trimming pared 7 bases from V and 3 bases from J, leaving 7 bases between. Looked up from germline, CDR1 is MNHNS and CDR2 is SASEGT. For the CDR3, the DNA is TGTGCCAGCACTCAGAGCTACGAGCAGTACTTC. Its protein is CASTQSYEQYF.

The chain recombines TRBV24-1 with TRBJ1-2, with D unresolved. CDR1 KGHDR and CDR2 SFDVKD come from the germline V gene. V dropped 7 bases and J dropped 0 bases, with 8 bases sitting between them. The CDR3 loop spans 13 amino acids. DNA of the CDR3: TGTGCCACCAGCAGGTCCACTAACTATGGCTACACCTTC. Translating it yields CATSRSTNYGYTF.

In its sample, this clonotype was seen a few times. The chain has TRBV12-3 or TRBV12-4 and TRBJ2-7; 9 bases are a match to TRBD1. CDR3 size: 15 residues. Germline trimming cut 6 bases from V and 5 bases from J; bases unmatched to any gene: 11. Written as DNA, the CDR3 is TGTGCCAGCAGCGTCGCCGGGACAGGGCGCCACGAGCAGTACTTC. Residues: CASSVAGTGRHEQYF.

This clonotype was counted many times. The J gene is TRBJ1-1, the V gene TRBV28; D is unclear. V was cut by 10 bases and J by 0 bases, with 6 bases left in between. Germline V gives CDR1 MDHEN, CDR2 SYDVKM. This CDR3 is built from 11 residues. CDR3 DNA: TGTGCCATCAGATTGAACACTGAAGCTTTCTTT. This gives the protein CAIRLNTEAFF.

This clonotype was detected ten times or more. Here the CDR3 reads CSALWRETQYF. As DNA, the CDR3 is TGCAGTGCTCTGTGGCGGGAGACCCAGTACTTC. J is TRBJ2-5 and V is TRBV20-1; D remains unclear. Between the trimmed V and J ends, which lost 5 bases and 5 bases, there was a span of 9 bases. Germline CDR1 reads DFQATT; CDR2 reads SNEGSKA (reference sequence). The CDR3 runs to 11 residues.

This clonotype appeared many times. The chain combines TRBV29-1 with TRBJ2-7, with 8 bases lining up with TRBD2. The CDR3 covers 13 residues. The trim removed 7 bases at V and 1 base at J, leaving 6 bases unmatched. Germline V CDR1 and CDR2: SQVTM, ANQGSEA. Here the CDR3 reads CSATSGRSYEQYF. Here the CDR3 DNA reads TGCAGCGCAACTAGCGGACGATCCTACGAGCAGTACTTC.

The chain links TRBV19 to TRBJ2-5, with a tentative D call TRBD1 (6 bases). Germline assignment: CDR1 LNHDA and CDR2 SQIVND (reference sequence). This CDR3 spans 15 amino acids. V was shortened by 6 bases and J by 4 bases, with 18 bases between the two germline ends. The CDR3 DNA sequence: TGTGCCAGTAGGGGCAGGGGCTCCCGGGGAGAGACCCAGTACTTC. Protein: CASRGRGSRGETQYF.

Details on this clonotype: A much larger clone differs by one base, so this may be a read error. This chain uses TRBV6-5 with TRBJ2-7; TRBD1 or TRBD2 may be the D gene (6 bases each). Germline V lookup: CDR1 MNHEY, CDR2 SVGAGI. CDR3 length equals 14 residues. This CDR3 is CVGSHRRDTYEQYF. DNA of the CDR3: TGTGTCGGCAGTCACCGGAGGGACACCTACGAGCAGTACTTC.

The chain combines TRBV28 with TRBJ1-6; tentatively, D is TRBD1 (6 bases). Germline-derived CDR1 and CDR2 are MDHEN and SYDVKM. V was cut by 8 bases and J by 5 bases, with 10 bases left in between. The CDR3 sequence is 13 residues long. In DNA, the CDR3 is TGTGCCAGCCTCAGGGGCAATAATTCACCCCTCCACTTT. This encodes CASLRGNNSPLHF. The entire variable domain, with the rest obtained from reference TRBV28 and TRBJ1-6, is as follows: DVKVTQSSRYLVKRTGEKVFLECVQDMDHENMFWYRQDPGLGLRLIYFSYDVKMKEKGDIPEGYSVSREKKERFSLILESASTNQTSMYLCASLRGNNSPLHFGNGTRLTVT.

This clonotype was observed many times. The rearrangement joins TRBV5-1 to TRBJ2-2; D remains ambiguous. The germline V gene encodes CDR1 SGHRS and CDR2 YFSETQ. The ends were cut back, 2 bases at V and 0 bases at J, with 8 bases in the middle. The CDR3 spans 15 residues. In DNA, the CDR3 is TGCGCCAGCAGCTTAGGTAGTACGAACACCGGGGAGCTGTTTTTT. Protein product: CASSLGSTNTGELFF.

This clonotype occurred many times. The chain is built from TRBV7-8 and TRBJ2-4, with D perhaps assigned TRBD1 or TRBD2 (5 bases each). The CDR3 covers 16 residues. CDR1 and CDR2 from the germline V gene are SGHVS and FQNEAQ. Trimming removed 0 bases from V and 0 bases from J, with 9 bases in between. CDR3 coding DNA: TGTGCCAGCAGCTTAGCAGGGGACCTAGCCAAAAACATTCAGTACTTC. As protein: CASSLAGDLAKNIQYF. The whole variable domain, remainder taken from reference TRBV7-8 and TRBJ2-4, is GAGVSQSPRYKVAKRGQDVALRCDPISGHVSLFWYQQALGQGPEFLTYFQNEAQLDKSGLPSDRFFAERPEGSVSTLKIQRTQQEDSAVYLCASSLAGDLAKNIQYFGAGTRLSVL.

This clonotype occurred many times. The chain carries TRBV24-1 and TRBJ1-1; D is possibly TRBD1 (6 bases). CDR3 length equals 15 residues. Germline V gives CDR1 KGHDR, CDR2 SFDVKD. Trimming removed 2 bases at V and 3 bases at J, with 12 bases between. The CDR3 nucleotides are TGTGCCACCAGTGATTCGGAGTCAGGGGACACTGAAGCTTTCTTT. Residues: CATSDSESGDTEAFF.

This clonotype was recorded at least ten times. The chain joins TRBV2 to TRBJ2-7; TRBD1 aligns across 9 bases. This CDR3 is built from 14 residues. CDR1 is SNHLY, CDR2 FYNNEI, per germline. With 5 bases clipped from V and 6 bases from J, the junction kept 8 bases outside the gene matches. The CDR3 reads CASSIHPTGGEQYF. Written as DNA, the CDR3 is TGTGCCAGCAGTATTCACCCGACAGGGGGCGAGCAGTACTTC. The full variable domain, rest sourced from reference TRBV2 and TRBJ2-7, is EPEVTQTPSHQVTQMGQEVILRCVPISNHLYFYWYRQILGQKVEFLVSFYNNEISEKSEIFDDQFSVERPDGSNFTLKIRSTKLEDSAMYFCASSIHPTGGEQYFGPGTRLTVT.

CDR3 loop: CASSQPDRTAGELFF. CDR3 sequence (DNA): TGTGCCAGCTCACAACCCGACAGGACAGCTGGGGAGCTGTTTTTT. The chain uses TRBV18 and TRBJ2-2; D is possibly TRBD1 (6 bases). The germline V and J ends were trimmed by 4 bases and 8 bases, with 17 bases remaining between them. This CDR3 comprises 15 residues. In germline, CDR1 is KGHSH, CDR2 LQKENI.

The chain is built from TRBV5-1 and TRBJ1-1; TRBD1 matches 8 bases. The CDR3 is made up of 13 amino acids. V trimming: 5 bases; J trimming: 5 bases; junction bases outside the gene matches: 5. Germline CDR1 SGHRS, CDR2 YFSETQ. The CDR3 nucleotides are TGCGCCAGCAGGCGGACAGGGCAGACTGAAGCTTTCTTT. Its translation: CASRRTGQTEAFF.

In this sample, this clonotype turned up a few times. This clone may be a read error of a much larger clone one base away. The chain joins TRBV20-1 to TRBJ2-2, with TRBD2 as a possible D gene (5 bases). The length of the CDR3 is 13 residues. Germline-derived CDR1 and CDR2 are DFQATT and SNEGSKA (reference sequence). CDR3 bases: TGCAGTGCTAATCGGAAGAACACCGGGGAGCTGTGTTTT. This codes for CSANRKNTGELCF.

The chain couples TRBV3-1 to TRBJ2-2; tentatively, D is TRBD1 or TRBD2 (6 bases each). This CDR3 is built from 18 residues. Germline V lookup: CDR1 LGHDT, CDR2 YNNKEL (reference sequence). V lost 2 bases, J lost 6 bases, and 22 bases lay in between. Here the CDR3 DNA reads TGTGCCAGCAGCCAAAGAGTCCTAACACAGGGACTCGCCGGGGAGCTGTTTTTT. Protein sequence: CASSQRVLTQGLAGELFF. The full variable domain, completed using reference TRBV3-1 and TRBJ2-2, is DTAVSQTPKYLVTQMGNDKSIKCEQNLGHDTMYWYKQDSKKFLKIMFSYNNKELIINETVPNRFSPKSPDKAHLNLHINSLELGDSAVYFCASSQRVLTQGLAGELFFGEGSRLTVL.

The sample holds many counts of this clonotype. The rearrangement links TRBV4-2 to TRBJ2-7; D might be TRBD2 (5 bases). Germline lookup yields CDR1 LGHNA and CDR2 YNFKEQ. The CDR3 consists of 14 residues. The V end was cut by 0 bases, the J end by 3 bases, with 9 bases between. The CDR3 loop is CASSQDTRDYEQYF. The DNA of the CDR3 is TGTGCCAGCAGCCAAGATACCCGGGACTACGAGCAGTACTTC.

V is TRBV10-3 and J is TRBJ2-4; D is ambiguous. This CDR3 contains 15 residues. Trimming shortened V by 3 bases and J by 0 bases, and 9 bases separated the two germline ends. Germline values: CDR1 ENHRY, CDR2 SYGVKD. CDR3 sequence: CAISDPTLAKNIQYF. As DNA, the CDR3 is TGTGCCATCAGTGACCCGACTTTAGCCAAAAACATTCAGTACTTC.

The V and J genes are TRBV4-1 and TRBJ2-4, with D possibly being TRBD1 (5 bases). This CDR3 is 14 amino acids long. Trimming cost V 0 bases and J 8 bases, with 11 bases left between them. The germline V gene encodes CDR1 MGHRA and CDR2 YSYEKL. CDR3 residues: CASSQDPAGYIQYF. As DNA, the CDR3 is TGCGCCAGCAGCCAAGATCCGGCAGGGTACATTCAGTACTTC.

This clonotype was observed many times. The chain is built from TRBV29-1 and TRBJ2-7, with unresolved D. The V gene's germline CDR1 is SQVTM and CDR2 ANQGSEA. V lost 6 bases, J lost 7 bases, and 13 bases lay in between. The CDR3 spans 11 residues. DNA of the CDR3: TGCAGCGTCGGAAGACTGGGGGAGCAGTACTTC. Its protein is CSVGRLGEQYF.